Listed below are T cell receptor beta chains from one sample, sequenced in a study of human T cells and chemical hapten exposure. TCRdb re-derived calls from the 5' RACE reads in MiXCR, one entry per CDR3 protein. Here the sample spans 100,000 to 120,000 distinct CDR3 sequences, around 20% being singletons. The receptors were gathered from a human donor in good health. Both conserved end residues are part of each CDR3. The order of the fields is V gene, J gene, clone size, D gene, CDR3 DNA, CDR3 protein. A D gene is named only where the DNA matches it firmly. Rows give clone size only sometimes, using once, few, many, or a class for an expanded clone.

v_call: TRBV5-4
j_call: TRBJ2-3
clone_size: -
d_call: -
cdr3_nt: TGTGCCAGCAGACCCTCTACCAGCAGTTCTAGCACAGATACGCAGTATTTT
cdr3_aa: CASRPSTSSSSTDTQYF

v_call: TRBV20-1
j_call: TRBJ1-6
clone_size: few
d_call: -
cdr3_nt: TGCAGTGCTAAGTCCAGCCCTAATTCACCCCTCCACTTT
cdr3_aa: CSAKSSPNSPLHF

v_call: TRBV19
j_call: TRBJ1-5
clone_size: few
d_call: TRBD1
cdr3_nt: TGTGCCAGTAGTATAACAGGGGGACCCCAGCATTTT
cdr3_aa: CASSITGGPQHF

v_call: TRBV6-1
j_call: TRBJ2-7
clone_size: -
d_call: TRBD2
cdr3_nt: TGTGCCAGCAGTCCTCCTCCGAGCGGGAGCCGCGAGCAGTACTTC
cdr3_aa: CASSPPPSGSREQYF

v_call: TRBV29-1
j_call: TRBJ1-1
clone_size: -
d_call: TRBD1
cdr3_nt: TGCAGCGTTGAGGTATCCACAGGGGTTAAGAGGTCGGCGCCGAACACTGAAGCTTTCTTT
cdr3_aa: CSVEVSTGVKRSAPNTEAFF

v_call: TRBV6-5
j_call: TRBJ1-2
clone_size: -
d_call: TRBD1
cdr3_nt: TGTGCCAGCAGCCCGTCCGGGACAGGGGGATTGAACTATGGCTACACCTTC
cdr3_aa: CASSPSGTGGLNYGYTF

v_call: TRBV28
j_call: TRBJ2-4
clone_size: -
d_call: -
cdr3_nt: TGTGCCAGCCCAACTAGGCTGCGACGGGCCAAAAACATTCAGTACTTC
cdr3_aa: CASPTRLRRAKNIQYF

v_call: TRBV10-3
j_call: TRBJ1-1
clone_size: few
d_call: -
cdr3_nt: TGTGCCATCAGTGGGGGGGCACAGATGAACACTGAAGCTTTCTTT
cdr3_aa: CAISGGAQMNTEAFF

v_call: TRBV27
j_call: TRBJ2-3
clone_size: many
d_call: -
cdr3_nt: TGTGCCAGCAGCTTAGGCCACGATACGCAGTATTTT
cdr3_aa: CASSLGHDTQYF

v_call: TRBV7-8
j_call: TRBJ2-1
clone_size: -
d_call: TRBD2
cdr3_nt: TGTGCCAGCAGACTTAGCGGGAGCCTGGCCAATGAGCAGTTCTTC
cdr3_aa: CASRLSGSLANEQFF

v_call: TRBV2
j_call: TRBJ2-4
clone_size: -
d_call: TRBD2
cdr3_nt: TGTGCCAGCAGAACCGGGACTAGCGGGTCGCACATTCAGTACTTC
cdr3_aa: CASRTGTSGSHIQYF

v_call: TRBV5-1
j_call: TRBJ2-5
clone_size: few
d_call: -
cdr3_nt: TGCGCCAGCAGCTTGGCCAATGGGGGCCGGGAGACCCAGTACTTC
cdr3_aa: CASSLANGGRETQYF

v_call: TRBV5-1
j_call: TRBJ1-4
clone_size: -
d_call: -
cdr3_nt: TGCGCCAGCAGCCGGAAACTGACAGCTGCAACTAATGAAAAACTGTTTTTT
cdr3_aa: CASSRKLTAATNEKLFF

v_call: TRBV13
j_call: TRBJ1-4
clone_size: few
d_call: -
cdr3_nt: TGTGCCAGCAGCTTAGGGGGGGCGGGTGAAAAACTGTTTTTT
cdr3_aa: CASSLGGAGEKLFF

v_call: TRBV5-4
j_call: TRBJ1-1
clone_size: few
d_call: TRBD1
cdr3_nt: TGTGCCAGCAGCTTCCCAGGGGGAAGGACTGAAGCTTTCTTT
cdr3_aa: CASSFPGGRTEAFF

v_call: TRBV2
j_call: TRBJ2-4
clone_size: few
d_call: TRBD1
cdr3_nt: TGTGCCAGCAGGAGGGACAGGGATGTGCCTGAGTACTTC
cdr3_aa: CASRRDRDVPEYF

v_call: TRBV27
j_call: TRBJ2-2
clone_size: few
d_call: -
cdr3_nt: TGTGCCAGCAGTTTATGGGGGTACACCGGGGAGCTGTTTTTT
cdr3_aa: CASSLWGYTGELFF

v_call: TRBV28
j_call: TRBJ1-1
clone_size: -
d_call: TRBD1
cdr3_nt: TGTGCCAACAGGGGATCGGAAGGCACTGAAGCTTTCTTT
cdr3_aa: CANRGSEGTEAFF

v_call: TRBV7-3
j_call: TRBJ1-5
clone_size: few
d_call: TRBD1
cdr3_nt: TGTGCCAGCAGCTTAAGACAGGGACAGCCCCAGCATTTT
cdr3_aa: CASSLRQGQPQHF

v_call: TRBV11-2
j_call: TRBJ2-1
clone_size: -
d_call: -
cdr3_nt: TGTGCCAGCAGCTTAGGTGGGGGCCACAGCCCGTCAATTACCTACAATGAGCAGTTCTTC
cdr3_aa: CASSLGGGHSPSITYNEQFF

v_call: TRBV10-3
j_call: TRBJ2-1
clone_size: -
d_call: TRBD2
cdr3_nt: TGTGCCATCAGTGAATCCGGCGGGAGCTCCTACAATGAGCAGTTCTTC
cdr3_aa: CAISESGGSSYNEQFF

v_call: TRBV5-1
j_call: TRBJ1-1
clone_size: -
d_call: -
cdr3_nt: TGCGCCAGCAGCTTCTCTCCCGACAGTGACACTGAAGCTTTCTTT
cdr3_aa: CASSFSPDSDTEAFF

v_call: TRBV14
j_call: TRBJ2-1
clone_size: few
d_call: TRBD2
cdr3_nt: TGTGCCAGCAGCCAAGAGTGGACTAGCGGTACCAATGAGCAGTTCTTC
cdr3_aa: CASSQEWTSGTNEQFF

v_call: TRBV15
j_call: TRBJ2-7
clone_size: few
d_call: TRBD2
cdr3_nt: TGTGCCACCAGCAGAGATGCTGCTAGCGGGTACGAGCAGTACTTC
cdr3_aa: CATSRDAASGYEQYF

v_call: TRBV30
j_call: TRBJ1-5
clone_size: few
d_call: TRBD1
cdr3_nt: TGTGCCTGGGGACAGGGCAGAAATCAGCCCCAGCATTTT
cdr3_aa: CAWGQGRNQPQHF

v_call: TRBV2
j_call: TRBJ1-4
clone_size: few
d_call: TRBD1
cdr3_nt: TGTGCCAGCAGACAGGGGGTTAATGAAAAACTGTTTTTT
cdr3_aa: CASRQGVNEKLFF

v_call: TRBV29-1
j_call: TRBJ2-2
clone_size: -
d_call: -
cdr3_nt: TGCAGCGTTGAAGGAGGATCGGGGGAGCTGTTTTTT
cdr3_aa: CSVEGGSGELFF

v_call: TRBV9
j_call: TRBJ2-7
clone_size: few
d_call: -
cdr3_nt: TGTGCCAGCAGCGTAGATGAGGGAGAGCAGTACTTC
cdr3_aa: CASSVDEGEQYF

v_call: TRBV19
j_call: TRBJ2-5
clone_size: -
d_call: TRBD1
cdr3_nt: TGTGCCAGTAGTAGATCACAGGGGGCAGAGCAAGAGACCCAGTACTTC
cdr3_aa: CASSRSQGAEQETQYF

v_call: TRBV7-9
j_call: TRBJ1-2
clone_size: -
d_call: -
cdr3_nt: TGTGCCAGCAGCTCGTGGAGACAGGAAAACTATGGCTACACCTTC
cdr3_aa: CASSSWRQENYGYTF

v_call: TRBV18
j_call: TRBJ2-3
clone_size: once
d_call: TRBD2
cdr3_nt: TGCCATTTCGTTAAGCGGGGAATTCCCCCAGATACGCAGTATTTT
cdr3_aa: CHFVKRGIPPDTQYF

v_call: TRBV28
j_call: TRBJ1-4
clone_size: few
d_call: -
cdr3_nt: TGTGCCAGCAGCCCCGGCCGGGGCAGGACTAATGAAAAACTGTTTTTT
cdr3_aa: CASSPGRGRTNEKLFF

v_call: TRBV24-1
j_call: TRBJ1-5
clone_size: few
d_call: -
cdr3_nt: TGTGCCACCAGTGATGGTGGGGAGACTCAGCCCCAGCATTTT
cdr3_aa: CATSDGGETQPQHF

v_call: TRBV6-5
j_call: TRBJ1-3
clone_size: -
d_call: -
cdr3_nt: TGTGCCAGCAGAGGGGCCACCATATATTTT
cdr3_aa: CASRGATIYF

v_call: TRBV6-1
j_call: TRBJ2-2
clone_size: few
d_call: -
cdr3_nt: TGTGCCTCAAGTGTGGGGGGCCCCGGGGAGCTGTTTTTT
cdr3_aa: CASSVGGPGELFF

v_call: TRBV6-1
j_call: TRBJ2-5
clone_size: -
d_call: -
cdr3_nt: TGTGCCAGCAGTCTCCGGATGAAAGAGACCCAGTACTTC
cdr3_aa: CASSLRMKETQYF

v_call: TRBV7-8
j_call: TRBJ2-1
clone_size: -
d_call: TRBD2
cdr3_nt: TGTGCCAGCAGCTCCCAGACTAGCGGGAGTAGGAATGAGCAGTTCTTC
cdr3_aa: CASSSQTSGSRNEQFF

v_call: TRBV5-6
j_call: TRBJ1-6
clone_size: many
d_call: -
cdr3_nt: TGTGCCAGCAGCTTGGGCGTTCCACCCCTCCACTTT
cdr3_aa: CASSLGVPPLHF

v_call: TRBV27
j_call: TRBJ1-2
clone_size: few
d_call: -
cdr3_nt: TGTGCCAGCAGTTTATATGGGAACTATGGCTACACCTTC
cdr3_aa: CASSLYGNYGYTF